This T cell receptor (beta chain) comes out of a study of Ad26.COV2.S vaccination and SARS-CoV-2 variants. Broader study findings: Breadth measured for non-spike TCRs was similar across vaccine and placebo recipients. While placebo recipients had lower spike-specific TCR breadth, vaccine recipients had more.

This clone was seen once. Its antigen is not identified. The sample's treatment: around 19 received Ad26.COV2.S at low or high dose, single or two shots; about five received placebo; per-sample allocation not given. Collection of samples fell on day 63 after the first vaccine or placebo injection. An adult of 18-55 years in Boston served as donor. Generated by immunoSEQ multiplex PCR, the TCRdb table keeps only in-frame clones and is missing some. The table includes a few hundred thousand clones, around 86% detected once. Germline values: CDR1 MNHEY, CDR2 SMNVEV (reference sequence). Trimming left V 5 bases short and J 5 bases short, with 19 bases between. The CDR3 sequence is 16 residues long.

This sample comprised peripheral blood, obtained in a trial of Ad26.COV2.S vaccine versus placebo. V and J are TRBV27 and TRBJ2-1; tentative D call: TRBD1 (5 bases). The sequence was collected from a person aged 18-65 years who received the Ad26.COV2.S COVID-19 vaccine or a placebo. The CDR3 DNA reads as TGTGCCAGCAGTGCCTACTTAGCCGACAGCCACAATGAGCAGTTCTTC. It translates to CASSAYLADSHNEQFF.